This TCR beta chain was identified during a study of T cell changes during pregnancy in multiple sclerosis (dated by TCRdb to about 2019). As for the study more broadly: Changes in the T cell repertoire over the course of pregnancy were examined in this study in women with multiple sclerosis.

Libraries were constructed by the immunoSEQ multiplex PCR assay. The immuneACCESS repertoire file appears here via TCRdb, limited to in-frame rearrangements. These files lack a portion of the clones; in checked studies, under half of the deficit traces to unresolved V genes, and the cause of the others is not known. The sample records fewer than 65,000 clones, less than 95% of which are singletons. Of the sample, approximately 0.31% is held by the ten largest clones. A remark on this clone: Its target antigen remains unknown. Base qualities were left out, and no much larger clone turns up one base away.

V is clipped by 2 bases and J by 1 base, and the sequence between their germline boundaries is 9 bases long. The CDR3, cysteine through phenylalanine, is 14 amino acids long. The kept DNA is CDR3 alone, 42 bases in frame from the first base. From the germline V gene, CDR1 is SGHTA and CDR2 is FQGNSA. The TCR comes from a female donor with multiple sclerosis, enrolled in a pregnancy study. Recombination joined TRBV7-2 with TRBJ2-7, with the identity of the D gene unclear. The sequences come from CD4+ T cells from peripheral blood mononuclear cells, collected in the third trimester of pregnancy. The DNA sequence reads TGTGCCAGCAGCTTACAGTCCTCTTCCTACGAGCAGTACTTC. Its product reads: CASSLQSSSYEQYF. Outside the CDR3, residues come from the reference TRBV7-2 and TRBJ2-7 proteins, so the full variable domain is: GAGVSQSPSNKVTEKGKDVELRCDPISGHTALYWYRQSLGQGLEFLIYFQGNSAPDKSGLPSDRFSAERTGGSVSTLTIQRTQQEDSAVYLCASSLQSSSYEQYFGPGTRLTVT.